What follows is one T cell receptor (beta chain) and its context. The data were taken from a study of blood T cell repertoires in COVID-19. The wider study: Samples came from the United States, Italy and Spain, spanning acute and convalescent COVID-19.

The protocol was immunoSEQ multiplex PCR, while the TCRdb copy is restricted to in-frame clones and leaves out a portion. In the table there are 200,000 or so clones, approximately 84% of which are singletons. Unmatched junction bases numbered 12, after V lost 5 bases and J lost 7 bases. Per the germline V gene, CDR1 is MNHEY and CDR2 is SMNVEV (reference sequence). This CDR3 is built from 16 residues. This TCR derives from a man in his forties or fifties who had recovered from COVID-19. V and J are TRBV27 and TRBJ2-1, with 9 positions matching TRBD2. The sample was peripheral blood. In DNA form, the CDR3 reads TGTGCCAGCAGTCTAGTCGGGGCGGGAGGGCAAAATGAGCAGTTCTTC. Amino acids: CASSLVGAGGQNEQFF.